This passage covers 16 T cell receptor beta chains from one sample sequenced in a study of identical twins. TCRdb analysed the 5' RACE reads with MiXCR anew, one entry per CDR3 protein. This sample has hundreds of thousands of distinct CDR3 sequences, with 8.5% to 9% found just once. The same sample was also studied in work on yellow fever vaccine responses in identical twins.

The sequencing input was PBMCs. The receptors were sampled from a woman under 30 in good health.

The rearrangement joins TRBV5-4 to TRBJ2-7, with 8 bases identical to TRBD1. Germline values: CDR1 SGHNT, CDR2 YYREEE (reference sequence). The CDR3 loop spans 14 amino acids. The V segment lost 0 bases and the J segment 6 bases; nucleotides outside the gene matches: 5. DNA of the CDR3: TGTGCCAGCAGCTTGGAGGACAGGGCTGCCGAGCAGTACTTC. This codes for CASSLEDRAAEQYF.

This clonotype was counted at least ten times. This chain links TRBV29-1 with TRBJ2-3; no clear D gene. Trimming pared 4 bases from V and 0 bases from J, leaving 8 bases between. Germline V gene lookup returns CDR1 SQVTM and CDR2 ANQGSEA. The CDR3 sequence is 13 residues long. As DNA, the CDR3 is TGCAGCGTTGTCCGATCTAGCACAGATACGCAGTATTTT. It codes for CSVVRSSTDTQYF.

Many counts were recorded for this clonotype. The CDR3: CASSQDSASDEQYF. CDR3 bases: TGTGCCAGCAGCCAAGATTCAGCTAGCGACGAGCAGTACTTC. The chain employs TRBV4-2 and TRBJ2-7, with a possible D match to TRBD2 (6 bases). Germline-derived CDR1 and CDR2 are LGHNA and YNFKEQ. V gave up 0 bases and J gave up 5 bases, with 11 bases separating them. CDR3 length: 14 amino acids.

The rearrangement uses TRBV6-1 and TRBJ2-7, with D perhaps matching TRBD2 (6 bases). V was clipped by 6 bases and J by 4 bases, with 19 bases between them. This CDR3 comprises 15 residues. The germline V gene encodes CDR1 MNHNS and CDR2 SASEGT. CDR3 sequence reads: CASSGSGAGEYEQYF. Here the CDR3 DNA reads TGTGCCAGCAGCGGGTCGGGAGCCGGAGAATACGAGCAGTACTTC.

The V call is TRBV13, the J call TRBJ2-7; weak D call: TRBD2 (6 bases). CDR1 and CDR2 from the germline V gene are PRHDT and FYEKMQ (reference sequence). This CDR3 is built from 14 residues. Trimming took off 8 bases at V and 0 bases at J, with 14 bases between the two ends. CDR3 amino acids: CASRERAVSYEQYF. For the CDR3, the DNA is TGTGCCAGCCGGGAGAGAGCAGTCTCCTACGAGCAGTACTTC.

This chain connects TRBV5-6 to TRBJ2-1, with D maybe TRBD1 (5 bases). CDR1 is SGHDT, CDR2 YYEEEE, per germline. The CDR3 extends over 13 amino acids. Trimming pared 2 bases from V and 15 bases from J, leaving 18 bases between. The DNA of the CDR3 is TGTGCCAGCAGCTTAACGGAAGACAGCTATGGGTTCTTC. This codes for CASSLTEDSYGFF.

This clonotype has ten or more counts. The chain uses TRBV5-1 and TRBJ2-5, with D possibly TRBD1 on 5 matching bases. CDR1 and CDR2 from the germline V gene are SGHRS and YFSETQ. The CDR3 contains 14 residues. V lost 2 bases and J 2 bases, leaving 10 bases between the germline ends. CDR3 DNA: TGCGCCAGCAGCTTAGGGGCTTCGCAAGAGACCCAGTACTTC. This translates into CASSLGASQETQYF. Full variable domain (missing parts from reference TRBV5-1 and TRBJ2-5): KAGVTQTPRYLIKTRGQQVTLSCSPISGHRSVSWYQQTPGQGLQFLFEYFSETQRNKGNFPGRFSGRQFSNSRSEMNVSTLELGDSALYLCASSLGASQETQYFGPGTRLLVL.

This clonotype was detected only a few times. This chain links TRBV29-1 with TRBJ2-3; D is uncertain. The CDR3 is 12 residues long. The germline CDR1 and CDR2 sequences are SQVTM and ANQGSEA. The V end lost 4 bases, the J end lost 2 bases, and 7 bases lay between the germline ends. DNA for the CDR3: TGCAGCGTTGGTGTACTCACAGATACGCAGTATTTT. Its protein product is CSVGVLTDTQYF.

This clonotype has at least ten counts. The chain employs TRBV20-1 and TRBJ1-2; 9 bases fit TRBD1. This CDR3 spans 14 amino acids. The V and J ends lost 0 bases and 5 bases, in that order; junction bases with no gene match: 4. The germline V gene encodes CDR1 DFQATT and CDR2 SNEGSKA (reference sequence). The CDR3 DNA reads as TGCAGTGCTAGAGATGACAGGGGGGGATATGGCTACACCTTC. This encodes CSARDDRGGYGYTF.

This clonotype appeared many times. The V gene is TRBV10-1, the J gene TRBJ1-5; possible D gene TRBD1, 6 bases. Trimming stripped 4 bases from V and 2 bases from J, with 12 bases between. From germline, CDR1 is WNHNN and CDR2 SYGVQD (reference sequence). The CDR3 has 15 amino acids. The CDR3: CASSGGGKGNQPQHF. The DNA of the CDR3 is TGCGCCAGCAGTGGTGGGGGCAAAGGCAATCAGCCCCAGCATTTT.

The chain links TRBV5-5 to TRBJ2-7, with D uncertain. The CDR3 is made up of 13 amino acids. The V gene's germline CDR1 is SGHKS and CDR2 YYEKEE (reference sequence). The V end was cut by 2 bases, the J end by 7 bases, with 13 bases between. The CDR3 protein is CASSFLPTSEQYF. Written as DNA, the CDR3 is TGTGCCAGCAGCTTCCTACCTACGTCAGAGCAGTACTTC.

In its sample, this clonotype was seen a few times. The chain combines TRBV30 with TRBJ2-1, with 8 bases fitting TRBD1. The CDR3 length is 13 residues. After removal of 3 bases from V and 7 bases from J, the junction contained 5 bases not matched to a gene. From germline, CDR1 is GTSNPN and CDR2 SVGIG (reference sequence). This chain's CDR3 is CAWSQGARNEQFF. DNA of the CDR3: TGTGCCTGGAGCCAGGGGGCACGGAATGAGCAGTTCTTC.

The chain employs TRBV19 and TRBJ2-1; D is perhaps TRBD2 (5 bases). The CDR3 loop spans 14 amino acids. The germline gives CDR1 LNHDA, CDR2 SQIVND (reference sequence). The ends were cut back, 8 bases at V and 0 bases at J, with 11 bases in the middle. CDR3 nucleotides: TGTGCCAGTGCTGAGCGGTCCTCCTACAATGAGCAGTTCTTC. As protein: CASAERSSYNEQFF.

This clonotype was recorded at least ten times. This chain uses TRBV7-2 with TRBJ2-1; D might be TRBD1 or TRBD2, each matching 7 bases. This CDR3 has 17 amino acids. Germline V CDR1 and CDR2: SGHTA, FQGNSA. The germline V and J ends were trimmed by 3 bases and 0 bases, with 15 bases remaining between them. The DNA for the CDR3 is TGTGCCAGCAGCTTCCGCCAGGGGGGGAGCTCCTACAATGAGCAGTTCTTC. Its protein is CASSFRQGGSSYNEQFF.

This clonotype came up many times. The V call is TRBV11-2, the J call TRBJ2-5, with 7 bases identical to TRBD1. This CDR3 is 15 amino acids long. The V gene's germline CDR1 is SGHAT and CDR2 FQNNGV. Trimming cost V 5 bases and J 4 bases; bases outside gene matches: 10. CDR3 residues: CASSPIRTGGETQYF. The CDR3 DNA reads as TGTGCCAGCAGCCCGATCCGGACAGGAGGAGAGACCCAGTACTTC.

A few counts support this clonotype. The rearrangement uses TRBV6-1 and TRBJ1-5; a weak D match, TRBD1 (5 bases). Germline V gene sequence: CDR1 MNHNS, CDR2 SASEGT. The CDR3 consists of 14 residues. The V gene lost 6 bases and the J gene lost 3 bases, with 12 bases spanning the gap. The CDR3 region is CASSETAYNQPQHF. The CDR3 coding sequence is TGTGCCAGCAGCGAGACAGCTTACAATCAGCCCCAGCATTTT.